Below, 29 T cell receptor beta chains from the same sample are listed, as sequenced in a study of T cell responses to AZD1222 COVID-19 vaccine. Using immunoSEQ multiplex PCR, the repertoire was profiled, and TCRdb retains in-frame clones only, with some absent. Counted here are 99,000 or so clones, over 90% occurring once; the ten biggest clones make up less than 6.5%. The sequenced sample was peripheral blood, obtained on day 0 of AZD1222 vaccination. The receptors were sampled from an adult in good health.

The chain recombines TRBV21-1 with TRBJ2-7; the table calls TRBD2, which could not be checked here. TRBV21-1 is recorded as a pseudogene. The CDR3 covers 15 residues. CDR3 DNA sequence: TGTGCCAGCAGCGACTCCGGGGAGGAACCTCTAGAGCAGTACTTC. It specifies CASSDSGEEPLEQYF.

In nucleotides, the CDR3 is TGTGCCAGCAGCAGGGGCCGGGGGGATGAGCAGTTCTTC. It translates to CASSRGRGDEQFF. The J gene is TRBJ2-1, the V gene TRBV6-4, with D possibly being TRBD2 (7 bases). The ends were cut back, 6 bases at V and 8 bases at J, with 14 bases in the middle. The V gene's germline CDR1 is MRHNA and CDR2 SNTAGT. The CDR3 contains 13 residues.

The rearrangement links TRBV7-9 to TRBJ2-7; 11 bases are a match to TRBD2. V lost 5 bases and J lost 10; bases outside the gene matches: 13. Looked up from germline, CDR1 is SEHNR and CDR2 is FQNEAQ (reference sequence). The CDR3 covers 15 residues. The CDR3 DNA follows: TGTGCCAGCAGCCACACTAGCGGGAGTGTTTGGGACCAGTACTTC. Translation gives CASSHTSGSVWDQYF.

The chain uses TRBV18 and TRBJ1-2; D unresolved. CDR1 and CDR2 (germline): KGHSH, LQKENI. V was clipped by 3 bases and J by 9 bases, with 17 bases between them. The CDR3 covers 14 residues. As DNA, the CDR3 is TGTGCCAGCTCACCCGTGGGAGCCCGAGGGAGCTACACCTTC. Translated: CASSPVGARGSYTF.

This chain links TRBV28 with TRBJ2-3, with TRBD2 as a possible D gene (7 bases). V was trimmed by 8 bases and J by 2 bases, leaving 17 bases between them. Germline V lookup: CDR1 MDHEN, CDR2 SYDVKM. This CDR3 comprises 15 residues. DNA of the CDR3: TGTGCCAGCGACGCCGGGGGGCTTAACACAGATACGCAGTATTTT. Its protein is CASDAGGLNTDTQYF.

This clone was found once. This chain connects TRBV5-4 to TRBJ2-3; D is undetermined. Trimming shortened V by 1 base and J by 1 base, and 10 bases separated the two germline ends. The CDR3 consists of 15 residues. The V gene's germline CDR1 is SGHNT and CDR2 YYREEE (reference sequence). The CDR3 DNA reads TGTGCCAGCAGCTTGTTTCGAGATCGCACAGATACGCAGTATTTT. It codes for CASSLFRDRTDTQYF.

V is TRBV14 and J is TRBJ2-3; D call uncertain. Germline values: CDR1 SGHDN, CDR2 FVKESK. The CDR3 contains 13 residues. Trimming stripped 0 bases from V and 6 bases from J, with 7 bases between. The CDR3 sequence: CASSQDLQDTQYF. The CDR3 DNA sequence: TGTGCCAGCAGCCAAGATCTACAGGATACGCAGTATTTT.

CDR3 coding DNA: TGTGCCATCAGTGAAGTAGGGGTTAGCACAGATACGCAGTATTTT. It translates to CAISEVGVSTDTQYF. This rearrangement joins TRBV10-3 to TRBJ2-3, with D maybe TRBD1 (5 bases). The germline V gene encodes CDR1 ENHRY and CDR2 SYGVKD. This CDR3 has 15 residues. V was trimmed by 3 bases and J by 0 bases, leaving 10 bases between them.

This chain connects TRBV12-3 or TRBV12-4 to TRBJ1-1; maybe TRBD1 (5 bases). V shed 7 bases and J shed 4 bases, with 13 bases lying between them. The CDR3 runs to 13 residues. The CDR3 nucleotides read TGTGCCAGCAAAACAGCCGGGGGCACTGAAGCTTTCTTT. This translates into CASKTAGGTEAFF.

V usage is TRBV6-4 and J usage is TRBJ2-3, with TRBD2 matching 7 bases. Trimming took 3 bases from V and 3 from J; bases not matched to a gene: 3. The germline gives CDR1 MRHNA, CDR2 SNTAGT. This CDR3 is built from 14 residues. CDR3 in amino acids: CASSEAGETDTQYF. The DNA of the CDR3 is TGTGCCAGCAGTGAGGCGGGAGAAACAGATACGCAGTATTTT.

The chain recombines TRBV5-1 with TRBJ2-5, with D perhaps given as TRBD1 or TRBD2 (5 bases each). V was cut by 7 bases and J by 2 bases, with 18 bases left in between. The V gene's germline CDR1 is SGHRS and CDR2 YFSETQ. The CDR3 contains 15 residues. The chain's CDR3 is CASAPGTGSQETQYF. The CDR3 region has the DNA TGCGCCAGCGCCCCTGGGACCGGGTCTCAAGAGACCCAGTACTTC. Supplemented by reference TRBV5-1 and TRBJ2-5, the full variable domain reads KAGVTQTPRYLIKTRGQQVTLSCSPISGHRSVSWYQQTPGQGLQFLFEYFSETQRNKGNFPGRFSGRQFSNSRSEMNVSTLELGDSALYLCASAPGTGSQETQYFGPGTRLLVL.

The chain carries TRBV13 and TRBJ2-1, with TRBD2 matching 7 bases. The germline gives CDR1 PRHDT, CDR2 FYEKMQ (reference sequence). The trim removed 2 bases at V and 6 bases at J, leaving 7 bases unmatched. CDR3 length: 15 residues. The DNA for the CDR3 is TGTGCCAGCAGCTTAATGCGCGGACTAGGCAATGAGCAGTTCTTC. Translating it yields CASSLMRGLGNEQFF.

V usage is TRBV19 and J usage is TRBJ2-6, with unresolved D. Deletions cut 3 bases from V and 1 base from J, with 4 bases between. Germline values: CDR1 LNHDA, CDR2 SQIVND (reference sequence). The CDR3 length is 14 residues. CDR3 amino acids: CASSMISGANVLTF. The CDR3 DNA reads TGTGCCAGTAGTATGATATCTGGGGCCAACGTCCTGACTTTC.

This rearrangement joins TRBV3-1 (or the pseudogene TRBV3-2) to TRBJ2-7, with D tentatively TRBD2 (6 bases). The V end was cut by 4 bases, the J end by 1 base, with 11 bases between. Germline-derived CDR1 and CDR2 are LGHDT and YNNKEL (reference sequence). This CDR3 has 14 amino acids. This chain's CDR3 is CASSRGSGSYEQYF. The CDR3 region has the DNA TGTGCCAGCAGCCGCGGTAGCGGATCCTACGAGCAGTACTTC.

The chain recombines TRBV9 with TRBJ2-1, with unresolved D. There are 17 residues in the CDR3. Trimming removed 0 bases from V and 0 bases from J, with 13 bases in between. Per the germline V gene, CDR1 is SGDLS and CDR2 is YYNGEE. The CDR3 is CASSVVPGLSSYNEQFF. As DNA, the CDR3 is TGTGCCAGCAGCGTAGTACCCGGGCTAAGCTCCTACAATGAGCAGTTCTTC.

The CDR3 DNA reads TGCAGTGCTAGTTCGAGACAGGTTGAAGCTTTCTTT. Translated, it gives CSASSRQVEAFF. The V gene is TRBV20-1, the J gene TRBJ1-1; D might be TRBD1 (6 bases). CDR3 length: 12 amino acids. Per germline, CDR1 DFQATT and CDR2 SNEGSKA (reference sequence). V was shortened by 3 bases and J by 7 bases, with 12 bases between the two germline ends.

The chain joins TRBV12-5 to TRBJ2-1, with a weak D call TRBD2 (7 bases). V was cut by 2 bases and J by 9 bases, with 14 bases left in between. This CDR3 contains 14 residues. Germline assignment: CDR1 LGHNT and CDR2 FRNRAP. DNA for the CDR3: TGTGCTAGTGGTTTGTGGGAGGGGGTCGTTGAGCAGTTCTTC. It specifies CASGLWEGVVEQFF.

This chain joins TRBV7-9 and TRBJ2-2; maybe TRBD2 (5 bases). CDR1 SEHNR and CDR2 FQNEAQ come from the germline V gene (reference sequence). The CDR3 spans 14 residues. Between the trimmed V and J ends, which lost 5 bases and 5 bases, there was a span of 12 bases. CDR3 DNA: TGTGCCAGCAGCCCAATACCGGGGACCGGGGAGCTGTTTTTT. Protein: CASSPIPGTGELFF.

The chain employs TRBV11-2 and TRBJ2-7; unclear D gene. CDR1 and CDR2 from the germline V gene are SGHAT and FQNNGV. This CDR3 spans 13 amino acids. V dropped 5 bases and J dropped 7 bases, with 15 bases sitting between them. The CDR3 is CASSQTLDGEQYF. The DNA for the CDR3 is TGTGCCAGCAGCCAAACCCTGGACGGGGAGCAGTACTTC.

This chain's CDR3 is CASSAARGTVGYTF. The CDR3 DNA reads TGTGCCAGCAGCGCTGCTCGGGGGACCGTTGGCTACACCTTC. This chain links TRBV7-9 with TRBJ1-2, with TRBD1 as a possible D gene (5 bases). CDR1 and CDR2 from the germline V gene are SEHNR and FQNEAQ (reference sequence). V lost 5 bases, J lost 7 bases, and 17 bases lay in between. The CDR3 sequence is 14 residues long.

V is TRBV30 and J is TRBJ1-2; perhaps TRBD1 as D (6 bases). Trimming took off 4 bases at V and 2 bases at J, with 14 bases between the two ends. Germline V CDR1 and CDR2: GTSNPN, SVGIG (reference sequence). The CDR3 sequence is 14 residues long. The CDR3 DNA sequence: TGTGCCTGGACCCGGGGGCGCGGGAACTATGGCTACACCTTC. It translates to CAWTRGRGNYGYTF.

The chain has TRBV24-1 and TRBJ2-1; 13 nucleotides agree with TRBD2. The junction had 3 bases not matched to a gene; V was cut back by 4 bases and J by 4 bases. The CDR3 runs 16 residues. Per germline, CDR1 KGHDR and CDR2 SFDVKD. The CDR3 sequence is CATSDGTSGAYNEQFF. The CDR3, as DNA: TGTGCCACCAGTGACGGGACTAGCGGGGCTTACAATGAGCAGTTCTTC.

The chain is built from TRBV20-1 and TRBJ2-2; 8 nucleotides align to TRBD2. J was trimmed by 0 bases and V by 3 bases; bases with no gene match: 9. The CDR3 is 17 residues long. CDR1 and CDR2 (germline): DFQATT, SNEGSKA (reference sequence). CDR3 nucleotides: TGCAGTGCTAGTAACGAGCGGGGGTTTTCGAACACCGGGGAGCTGTTTTTT. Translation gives CSASNERGFSNTGELFF.

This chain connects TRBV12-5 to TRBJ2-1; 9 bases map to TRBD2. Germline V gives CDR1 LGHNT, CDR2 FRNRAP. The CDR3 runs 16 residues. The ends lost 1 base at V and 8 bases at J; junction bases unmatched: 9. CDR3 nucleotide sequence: TGTGCTAGTGGTTTGGCCCTAGCGGGGCTTGGCGATGAGCAGTTCTTC. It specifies CASGLALAGLGDEQFF.

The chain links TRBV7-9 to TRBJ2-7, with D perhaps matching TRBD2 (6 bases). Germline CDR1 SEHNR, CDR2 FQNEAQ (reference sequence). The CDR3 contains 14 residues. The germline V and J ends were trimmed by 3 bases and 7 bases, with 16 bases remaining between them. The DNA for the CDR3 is TGTGCCAGCAGCTTGGGCGGGATCGTCGGGGAGCAGTACTTC. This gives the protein CASSLGGIVGEQYF.

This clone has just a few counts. The CDR3 coding sequence is TGTGCCAGCAGCTTAGTAGTGAGCTCCTATAATTCACCCCTCCACTTT. This translates into CASSLVVSSYNSPLHF. This sequence joins TRBV7-9 and TRBJ1-6, with D hard to call. This CDR3 comprises 16 residues. Germline-derived CDR1 and CDR2 are SEHNR and FQNEAQ (reference sequence). V lost 1 base, J lost 0 bases, and 7 bases lay in between. The variable domain in full, completed from reference TRBV7-9 and TRBJ1-6, reads DTGVSQNPRHKITKRGQNVTFRCDPISEHNRLYWYRQTLGQGPEFLTYFQNEAQLEKSRLLSDRFSAERPKGSFSTLEIQRTEQGDSAMYLCASSLVVSSYNSPLHFGNGTRLTVT.

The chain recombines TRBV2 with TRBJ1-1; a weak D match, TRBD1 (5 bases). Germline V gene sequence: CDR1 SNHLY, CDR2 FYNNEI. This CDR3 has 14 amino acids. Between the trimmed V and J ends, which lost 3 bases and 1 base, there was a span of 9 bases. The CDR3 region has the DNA TGTGCCAGCAGTGACACGGGGCGGAACACTGAAGCTTTCTTT. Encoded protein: CASSDTGRNTEAFF.

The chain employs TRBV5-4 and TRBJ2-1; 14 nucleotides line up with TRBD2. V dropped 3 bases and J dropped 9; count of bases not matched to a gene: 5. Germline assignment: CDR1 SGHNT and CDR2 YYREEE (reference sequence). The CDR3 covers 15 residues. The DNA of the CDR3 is TGTGCCAGCAGCTACGGACTAGCGGGAGGACGTGAGCAGTTCTTC. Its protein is CASSYGLAGGREQFF. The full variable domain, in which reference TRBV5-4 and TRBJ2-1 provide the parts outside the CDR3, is ETGVTQSPTHLIKTRGQQVTLRCSSQSGHNTVSWYQQALGQGPQFIFQYYREEENGRGNFPPRFSGLQFPNYSSELNVNALELDDSALYLCASSYGLAGGREQFFGPGTRLTVL.

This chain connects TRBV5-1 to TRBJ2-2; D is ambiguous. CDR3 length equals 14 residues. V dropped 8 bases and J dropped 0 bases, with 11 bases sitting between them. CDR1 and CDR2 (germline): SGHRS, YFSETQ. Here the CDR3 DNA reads TGCGCCAGTAGGGAACAGTCGAACACCGGGGAGCTGTTTTTT. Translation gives CASREQSNTGELFF.